Presented here are 23 T cell receptor beta chains from one specimen sequenced in a study of cytomegalovirus exposure and HLA in healthy donors. Both 60 Vbeta primers and 13 Jbeta primers went into the PCR. Profiling relied on immunoSEQ multiplex PCR, and the TCRdb table lists in-frame clones only, not all of them. The repertoire consists of 170,000 or so clones, with less than 85% occurring once and the leading ten covering 0.6% to 0.7%. Material: PBMCs. These receptors were taken from a boy between 5 and 17 years old in good health and CMV-seronegative.

The V call is TRBV5-6, the J call TRBJ1-2; 9 nucleotides match TRBD1. V trimming: 4 bases; J trimming: 3 bases; junction bases outside the gene matches: 4. This CDR3 is built from 14 residues. The germline V gene has CDR1 SGHDT and CDR2 YYEEEE. CDR3 in amino acids: CASSKQGAHYGYTF. The CDR3 DNA reads as TGTGCCAGCAGCAAACAGGGGGCGCACTATGGCTACACCTTC.

This chain uses TRBV4-3 with TRBJ1-1, with unresolved D. This CDR3 has 13 amino acids. The ends were cut back, 1 base at V and 3 bases at J, with 6 bases in the middle. Germline V gene sequence: CDR1 LGHNA, CDR2 YSLEER. CDR3 DNA sequence: TGCGCCAGCAGCCAAGTTAGATACACTGAAGCTTTCTTT. It yields the protein CASSQVRYTEAFF.

The chain combines TRBV11-2 with TRBJ2-7; 9 positions match TRBD1. The V and J ends lost 5 bases and 3 bases, in that order; junction bases with no gene match: 8. The CDR3 length is 15 residues. Germline CDR1 and CDR2: SGHAT and FQNNGV. The DNA of the CDR3 is TGTGCCAGCAGCGTATCGACAGGGGGGCACTACGAGCAGTACTTC. Translation: CASSVSTGGHYEQYF.

This sequence joins TRBV9 and TRBJ2-5; possibly TRBD2 for D (6 bases). Germline V gene data show CDR1 as SGDLS and CDR2 as YYNGEE. The CDR3 extends over 17 amino acids. Trimming took 3 bases from V and 4 from J, leaving 22 bases between them. The CDR3 reads CASSAVFGTAVGETQYF. The CDR3 bases are TGTGCCAGCAGCGCGGTATTCGGGACTGCAGTAGGAGAGACCCAGTACTTC. Full variable domain (outside the CDR3, taken from reference TRBV9 and TRBJ2-5): DSGVTQTPKHLITATGQRVTLRCSPRSGDLSVYWYQQSLDQGLQFLIQYYNGEERAKGNILERFSAQQFPDLHSELNLSSLELGDSALYFCASSAVFGTAVGETQYFGPGTRLLVL.

Comment on this clone: Lacking the conserved final phenylalanine or tryptophan, this CDR3 likely reflects a read error. This chain connects TRBV11-2 to TRBJ2-7; 9 bases agree with TRBD2. The germline gives CDR1 SGHAT, CDR2 FQNNGV. The V and J ends lost 6 bases and 5 bases, in that order; junction bases with no gene match: 11. The CDR3 extends over 15 amino acids. CDR3 in DNA: TGTGCCAGCAGACCCAATAGCGGGGGACCTAACGAGCAGTACCTC. Its protein is CASRPNSGGPNEQYL.

The V and J genes are TRBV7-3 and TRBJ2-1; D perhaps matches TRBD2 (6 bases). The CDR3 extends over 15 amino acids. In germline, CDR1 is SGHTA, CDR2 FQGTGA. V lost 4 bases and J lost 9, with 19 bases in between. The CDR3 region is CASSWTGVGASEQFF. The CDR3 DNA is TGTGCCAGCAGCTGGACGGGAGTTGGGGCCTCTGAGCAGTTCTTC.

Points on this clone: At one end, the junction sequence differs from germline, possibly due to a read error. The chain uses TRBV29-1 and TRBJ2-1; 10 bases line up with TRBD2. The CDR3 is made up of 17 amino acids. Looked up from germline, CDR1 is SQVTM and CDR2 is ANQGSEA. CDR3: CNVVGMASGGPYNEQFF. The CDR3 nucleotides are TGCAACGTTGTAGGGATGGCTAGCGGGGGACCCTACAATGAGCAGTTCTTC.

This chain connects TRBV19 to TRBJ1-2; 10 positions agree with TRBD1. This CDR3 region has 15 residues. Unmatched junction bases numbered 3, after V lost 4 bases and J lost 1 base. CDR1 and CDR2 from the germline V gene are LNHDA and SQIVND (reference sequence). CDR3 residues: CASSTGTGDNYGYTF. The CDR3 DNA follows: TGTGCCAGTAGTACTGGGACAGGGGATAACTATGGCTACACCTTC.

For this clone: At one end, the junction sequence differs from germline, possibly due to a read error. V is TRBV11-3 and J is TRBJ1-1, with 7 bases aligning to TRBD1. The CDR3 extends over 14 amino acids. Germline CDR1 is SGHNT and CDR2 is YENEEA. In DNA form, the CDR3 reads TGTGCCAGCAGCGTAGACAGGGAGAACACTGAAGCTTTCTTT. It specifies CASSVDRENTEAFF. Complete variable domain (other parts from reference TRBV11-3 and TRBJ1-1): EAGVVQSPRYKIIEKKQPVAFWCNPISGHNTLYWYLQNLGQGPELLIRYENEEAVDDSQLPKDRFSAERLKGVDSTLKIQPAELGDSAVYLCASSVDRENTEAFFGQGTRLTVV.

The chain carries TRBV4-2 and TRBJ1-1; possibly TRBD1 for D (5 bases). The CDR3 contains 14 residues. V shed 4 bases and J shed 4 bases, with 13 bases lying between them. Germline V CDR1 and CDR2: LGHNA, YNFKEQ. CDR3 bases: TGTGCCAGCAGCCCCGGGGGGAGCCCCACTGAAGCTTTCTTT. Its translation: CASSPGGSPTEAFF.

CDR3 amino acids: CAWSRQEEKLFF. The CDR3, as DNA: TGTGCCTGGAGTCGACAGGAGGAAAAACTGTTTTTT. The gene calls are TRBV30 and TRBJ1-4; tentatively, D is TRBD1 (6 bases). Germline V CDR1 and CDR2: GTSNPN, SVGIG (reference sequence). The ends were cut back, 2 bases at V and 8 bases at J, with 9 bases in the middle. This CDR3 has 12 residues.

V is TRBV14 and J is TRBJ2-1; 7 bases are a match to TRBD2. V trimming: 0 bases; J trimming: 5 bases; junction bases outside the gene matches: 4. The CDR3 is 15 residues long. In germline, CDR1 is SGHDN, CDR2 FVKESK. CDR3 residues: CASSQDASGNNEQFF. CDR3 bases: TGTGCCAGCAGCCAAGATGCTAGCGGAAACAATGAGCAGTTCTTC. The full variable domain, its missing parts supplied by reference TRBV14 and TRBJ2-1, is EAGVTQFPSHSVIEKGQTVTLRCDPISGHDNLYWYRRVMGKEIKFLLHFVKESKQDESGMPNNRFLAERTGGTYSTLKVQPAELEDSGVYFCASSQDASGNNEQFFGPGTRLTVL.

The rearrangement links TRBV6-5 to TRBJ1-2, with D maybe TRBD1 (6 bases). CDR3 length: 14 residues. The V gene lost 4 bases and the J gene lost 4 bases, with 13 bases spanning the gap. Germline CDR1 is MNHEY and CDR2 is SVGAGI. The CDR3 nucleotides read TGTGCCAGCAGTTTACAGGGCCGGGGCTATGGCTACACCTTC. It encodes CASSLQGRGYGYTF.

This clone occurred once. V usage is TRBV29-1 and J usage is TRBJ2-3; 12 nucleotides match TRBD1. CDR1 is SQVTM, CDR2 ANQGSEA, per germline. The CDR3 loop spans 15 amino acids. V trimming: 6 bases; J trimming: 4 bases; junction bases outside the gene matches: 8. The CDR3 DNA reads TGCAGCGTGGCCCAGGGACAGGGGGCATCAGATACGCAGTATTTT. Protein sequence: CSVAQGQGASDTQYF.

V and J are TRBV29-1 and TRBJ1-5, with D perhaps TRBD1 (5 bases). There are 13 residues in the CDR3. V gave up 6 bases and J gave up 0 bases, with 9 bases separating them. CDR1 is SQVTM, CDR2 ANQGSEA, per germline. The CDR3 coding sequence is TGCAGCGTGTCCAGGGATAGCAATCAGCCCCAGCATTTT. Its translation: CSVSRDSNQPQHF.

The chain couples TRBV11-2 to TRBJ1-2, with D possibly matching TRBD1 (6 bases). Looked up from germline, CDR1 is SGHAT and CDR2 is FQNNGV. The CDR3 has 15 residues. Trimming took off 3 bases at V and 5 bases at J, with 16 bases between the two ends. The CDR3 DNA sequence: TGTGCCAGCAGCTTGAGCGCGGGGGGCCGGTATGGCTACACCTTC. Its translation: CASSLSAGGRYGYTF. The complete variable domain, with remaining parts taken from reference TRBV11-2 and TRBJ1-2, reads EAGVAQSPRYKIIEKRQSVAFWCNPISGHATLYWYQQILGQGPKLLIQFQNNGVVDDSQLPKDRFSAERLKGVDSTLKIQPAKLEDSAVYLCASSLSAGGRYGYTFGSGTRLTVV.

This chain joins TRBV5-6 and TRBJ2-5; a possible D gene is TRBD2 (7 bases). Per the germline V gene, CDR1 is SGHDT and CDR2 is YYEEEE. Trimming left V 0 bases short and J 5 bases short, with 11 bases between. The CDR3 is made up of 14 amino acids. CDR3 sequence (DNA): TGTGCCAGCAGCTTGGCTGGGGGGGCGGAGACCCAGTACTTC. The encoded protein is CASSLAGGAETQYF.

V and J are TRBV28 and TRBJ1-2; D unresolved. Germline CDR1 and CDR2: MDHEN and SYDVKM. V lost 6 bases to trimming and J lost 4 bases, with 9 bases between them. The CDR3 consists of 12 residues. CDR3 amino acids: CASSSGSYGYTF. The CDR3 bases are TGTGCCAGCAGCTCTGGCTCCTATGGCTACACCTTC.

This chain joins TRBV9 and TRBJ2-1; 11 nucleotides align to TRBD1. The CDR3 contains 20 residues. CDR1 is SGDLS and CDR2 is YYNGEE in the germline V gene. The junction had 16 bases not matched to a gene; V was cut back by 0 bases and J by 5 bases. As DNA, the CDR3 is TGTGCCAGCAGCGTAGCTATTGGACAGGGGGCGCTAGGACGGGACAATGAGCAGTTCTTC. This sequence encodes CASSVAIGQGALGRDNEQFF.

V and J are TRBV7-3 and TRBJ2-7; 8 bases fit TRBD1. This CDR3 has 13 residues. The germline gives CDR1 SGHTA, CDR2 FQGTGA. Unmatched junction bases numbered 2, after V lost 2 bases and J lost 5 bases. CDR3 DNA: TGTGCCAGCAGCTTATCGACAGGGGACGAGCAGTACTTC. This codes for CASSLSTGDEQYF.

V gene TRBV7-2 combines with J gene TRBJ1-1; D might be TRBD1 (6 bases). The CDR3 totals 13 residues. Germline V gives CDR1 SGHTA, CDR2 FQGNSA. V dropped 1 base and J dropped 6 bases, with 9 bases sitting between them. The CDR3 sequence: CASSLETGAEAFF. Written as DNA, the CDR3 is TGTGCCAGCAGCTTAGAGACAGGCGCTGAAGCTTTCTTT.

J is TRBJ2-1 and V is TRBV30, with D maybe TRBD2 (5 bases). The CDR3 totals 11 residues. V dropped 2 bases and J dropped 7 bases, with 6 bases sitting between them. CDR1 and CDR2 from the germline V gene are GTSNPN and SVGIG (reference sequence). CDR3: CAWSSGNEQFF. Written as DNA, the CDR3 is TGTGCCTGGAGTTCGGGGAATGAGCAGTTCTTC. The whole variable domain, remainder taken from reference TRBV30 and TRBJ2-1, is SQTIHQWPATLVQPVGSPLSLECTVEGTSNPNLYWYRQAAGRGLQLLFYSVGIGQISSEVPQNLSASRPQDRQFILSSKKLLLSDSGFYLCAWSSGNEQFFGPGTRLTVL.

The chain employs TRBV5-1 and TRBJ2-3; TRBD2 agrees at 7 bases. Losses at the gene ends were 3 bases for V and 3 bases for J; bases not matched to a gene: 7. This CDR3 comprises 15 residues. The germline V gene has CDR1 SGHRS and CDR2 YFSETQ. The DNA of the CDR3 is TGCGCCAGCAGCTGGGCGGGAGTACTGACAGATACGCAGTATTTT. As protein: CASSWAGVLTDTQYF.